A selection of T cell receptor beta chains follows, all from one sample in a study of shared clonotypes between healthy human individuals. TCRdb's copy holds only in-frame clones and misses some; the assay was immunoSEQ multiplex PCR. This sample has around 1,900,000 clones, with roughly 95% found just once. The sample comprised naive CD8+ T cells from PBMCs. The source of these receptors is a man aged 18 to 29 in good health. Some clones in this sample may be carry-over from other donors' samples. Each CDR3 is given with its conserved first and last residue. The D gene is left open where the match is weak. Where a row states a size, it is once, few, many or the class of an expanded clone; other rows omit it.

v_gene,j_gene,abundance,d_gene,CDR3aa,CDR3nt
TRBV5-1,TRBJ2-7,NA,NA,CASSLRPGDYEQYF,TGCGCCAGCAGCTTGAGGCCGGGAGATTACGAGCAGTACTTC
TRBV27,TRBJ2-2,NA,NA,CASGLRTGELFF,TGTGCCAGCGGCTTACGTACCGGGGAGCTGTTTTTT
TRBV2,TRBJ2-7,NA,NA,CASTFGADYYEQYF,TGTGCCAGCACCTTCGGGGCGGACTACTACGAGCAGTACTTC
TRBV5-6,TRBJ2-5,NA,TRBD1,CASSFTGDQYF,TGTGCCAGCAGTTTTACAGGGGACCAGTACTTC
TRBV5-4,TRBJ1-3,NA,NA,CASSLAPEAAGNTIYF,TGTGCCAGCAGCTTGGCCCCGGAGGCTGCGGGAAACACCATATATTTT
TRBV5-6,TRBJ1-1,NA,NA,CASSGGAEAFF,TGTGCCAGCAGCGGTGGGGCTGAAGCTTTCTTT
TRBV4-3,TRBJ1-4,NA,NA,CASSHERRTRNEKLFF,TGCGCCAGCAGCCATGAGCGTCGGACCAGGAATGAAAAACTGTTTTTT
TRBV14,TRBJ1-2,NA,NA,CASSQDTRYGYTF,TGTGCCAGCAGCCAAGATACACGCTATGGCTACACCTTC
TRBV7-9,TRBJ2-2,few,TRBD2,CASSVVEREAGELFF,TGTGCCAGCAGCGTAGTAGAGCGGGAGGCCGGGGAGCTGTTTTTT
TRBV4-1,TRBJ2-2,NA,TRBD1,CASSQAPGGFLRGTGELFF,TGCGCCAGCAGCCAAGCCCCAGGGGGCTTCCTAAGGGGGACCGGGGAGCTGTTTTTT
TRBV27,TRBJ2-1,NA,TRBD2,CASSPGTSGNYNEQFF,TGTGCCAGCAGTCCCGGGACTAGCGGGAACTACAATGAGCAGTTCTTC
TRBV27,TRBJ2-1,NA,NA,CASSQGPGTDDNEQFF,TGTGCCAGCAGTCAGGGGCCCGGGACGGACGACAATGAGCAGTTCTTC
TRBV11-2,TRBJ2-5,NA,NA,CASSLGVVNQETQYF,TGTGCCAGCAGCTTAGGAGTAGTAAATCAAGAGACCCAGTACTTC
TRBV4-2,TRBJ2-1,NA,TRBD2,CASSQAGRAGYNEQFF,TGTGCCAGCAGCCAGGCAGGGAGGGCCGGTTACAATGAGCAGTTCTTC
TRBV13,TRBJ1-2,NA,TRBD1,CASSLRQGVNYGYTF,TGTGCCAGCAGCCTCAGACAGGGGGTCAACTATGGCTACACCTTC
TRBV15,TRBJ2-3,NA,TRBD2,CATPRTSGSTDTQYF,TGTGCCACCCCCCGGACTAGCGGAAGCACAGATACGCAGTATTTT
TRBV7-9,TRBJ2-1,NA,TRBD2,CASSLLGSGSEQFF,TGTGCCAGCAGCTTATTAGGTAGCGGGAGTGAGCAGTTCTTC
TRBV5-1,TRBJ2-5,NA,TRBD1,CASSLDRTGISGTQYF,TGCGCCAGCAGCTTGGACCGGACAGGGATAAGTGGGACCCAGTACTTC
TRBV9,TRBJ2-3,NA,NA,CASSADGSGAPSTDTQYF,TGTGCCAGCAGCGCCGACGGGAGCGGAGCCCCTAGCACAGATACGCAGTATTTT
TRBV7-9,TRBJ1-1,NA,NA,CASSLGAENTEAFF,TGTGCCAGCAGCTTAGGGGCAGAGAACACTGAAGCTTTCTTT
TRBV15,TRBJ2-1,once,TRBD2,CATSRVAGLAGAGEQFF,TGTGCCACCAGCAGAGTAGCGGGACTAGCTGGGGCGGGGGAGCAGTTCTTC
TRBV25-1,TRBJ1-2,NA,TRBD1,CATTRGNGGYTF,TGTGCCACGACCAGGGGGAATGGCGGCTACACCTTC
TRBV25-1,TRBJ1-1,NA,TRBD1,CASSDVGGGTEAFF,TGTGCCAGCAGTGATGTAGGGGGCGGGACTGAAGCTTTCTTT
TRBV7-9,TRBJ1-1,NA,NA,CASSLGAAEAFF,TGTGCCAGCAGCTTAGGGGCCGCCGAAGCTTTCTTT
TRBV19,TRBJ2-3,NA,NA,CASSPRLWGSTDTQYF,TGTGCCAGTAGTCCAAGGCTCTGGGGTAGCACAGATACGCAGTATTTT
TRBV19,TRBJ2-6,NA,NA,CASSIGAEGANVLTF,TGTGCCAGTAGTATAGGAGCGGAGGGGGCCAACGTCCTGACTTTC
TRBV7-9,TRBJ2-7,once,NA,CASSFDRMSSYEQYF,TGTGCCAGCAGCTTCGACAGGATGAGCTCCTACGAGCAGTACTTC
TRBV2,TRBJ2-7,NA,TRBD1,CASSDLEGAGVSYEQYF,TGTGCCAGCAGTGACCTAGAGGGGGCAGGGGTTTCCTACGAGCAGTACTTC
TRBV4-3,TRBJ2-3,NA,NA,CASSPGDAGTLFETSTDTQYF,TGCGCCAGCAGCCCTGGCGACGCCGGGACCCTTTTCGAGACTAGCACAGATACGCAGTATTTT
TRBV7-9,TRBJ2-1,NA,TRBD2,CASSASGRAPVNEQFF,TGTGCCAGCTCGGCTAGCGGGAGGGCCCCAGTTAATGAGCAGTTCTTC
TRBV6-1,TRBJ1-2,NA,NA,CASSEEGPIRAPLHYGYTF,TGTGCCAGCAGTGAGGAGGGGCCTATCAGGGCTCCCCTTCACTATGGCTACACCTTC
TRBV27,TRBJ1-1,NA,TRBD1,CASSLLGTGNTEAFF,TGTGCCAGCAGTTTGCTGGGGACAGGGAACACTGAAGCTTTCTTT
TRBV10-1,TRBJ2-1,NA,NA,CASSESQEAERVPNEQFF,TGCGCCAGCAGTGAGTCGCAAGAGGCCGAGCGCGTACCCAATGAGCAGTTCTTC